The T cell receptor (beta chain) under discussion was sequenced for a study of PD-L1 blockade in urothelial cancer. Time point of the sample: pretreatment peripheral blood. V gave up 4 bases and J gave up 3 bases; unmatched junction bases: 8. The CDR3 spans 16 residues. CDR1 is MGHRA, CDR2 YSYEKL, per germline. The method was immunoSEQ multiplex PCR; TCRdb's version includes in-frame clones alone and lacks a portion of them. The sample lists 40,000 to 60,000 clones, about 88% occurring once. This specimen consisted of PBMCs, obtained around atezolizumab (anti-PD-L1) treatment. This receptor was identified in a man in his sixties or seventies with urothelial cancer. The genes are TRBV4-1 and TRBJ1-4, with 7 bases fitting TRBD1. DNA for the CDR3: TGCGCCAGCAGCCTAGAGGGAGGACAGGCTAATGAAAAACTGTTTTTT. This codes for CASSLEGGQANEKLFF.